This T cell receptor beta chain was identified in a study of T-cell reconstitution after alpha-beta-depleted transplantation in children. Unique molecular identifiers were incorporated when the TCRbeta library was constructed. TCRdb itself ran the PCR reads through MiXCR, one entry per CDR3 protein. This sample has hundreds of thousands of distinct CDR3 sequences, with 8% to 10% found just once. Germline values: CDR1 SQVTM, CDR2 ANQGSEA. The V and J ends lost 7 bases and 2 bases respectively, with 24 bases between them. The CDR3 is made up of 16 amino acids. The source of this sequence is a human donor who donated a stem cell graft to a child with acute lymphoblastic leukemia. The source material was PBMCs from the stem cell graft donor, sampled from the stem cell graft. The genes are TRBV29-1 and TRBJ2-7, with D tentatively TRBD1 or TRBD2 (5 bases each). The CDR3 coding sequence is TGCAGCGCATCAACGATGGGACCGTCCCTAACCTACGAGCAGTACTTC. Protein: CSASTMGPSLTYEQYF.